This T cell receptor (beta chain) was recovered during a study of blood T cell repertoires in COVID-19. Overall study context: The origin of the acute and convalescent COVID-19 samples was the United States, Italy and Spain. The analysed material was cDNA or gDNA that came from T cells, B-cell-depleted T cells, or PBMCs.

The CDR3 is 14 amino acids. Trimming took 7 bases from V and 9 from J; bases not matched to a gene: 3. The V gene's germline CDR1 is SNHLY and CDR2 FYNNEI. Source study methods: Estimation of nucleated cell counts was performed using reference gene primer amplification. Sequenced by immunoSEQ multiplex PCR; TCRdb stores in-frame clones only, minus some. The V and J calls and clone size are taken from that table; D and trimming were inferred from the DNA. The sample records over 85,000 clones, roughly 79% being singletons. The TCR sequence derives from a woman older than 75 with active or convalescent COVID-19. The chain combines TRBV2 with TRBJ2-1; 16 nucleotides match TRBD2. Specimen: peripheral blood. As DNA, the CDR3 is TGTGCCAGCACCGGGACTAGCGGGAGGGTTGAGCAGTTCTTC. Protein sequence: CASTGTSGRVEQFF.